This T cell receptor beta chain was captured in a study of cytomegalovirus exposure and HLA in healthy donors (dated by TCRdb to about 2017). For context, the study as a whole: According to an earlier analysis of 587 of the donors, about 179 million T cells yielded 117 million unique TCR beta sequences and approximately 300 Gb of sequence data. Across 300 to 500 genotyped donors of the cohort, an average of roughly 200,000 unique TCR beta nucleotide sequences per donor were sequenced, and roughly 18% of those sequences were non-productive. Donor age, sex, ethnicity and CMV serostatus were compiled together with the repertoire data. All discovery cohort repertoires had been generated on a single sequencing platform. Roughly 320 gigabases of sequencing data and roughly 81 million unique TCR sequences made up an early release that covered under 750 HLA-typed donors. Typing coverage varied by locus: roughly 620-630 donors for A, B, C, DRB1 and DQB1; more than 500 for DQA1; around 610 for DPA1; fewer than 480 for DPB1. HLA typing covered class I and class II loci at four-digit resolution. The genetic ancestry cluster associated with self-reported Caucasian donors included around 76% of the roughly 380 genotyped donors. To predict cytomegalovirus infection status, the study brought together high-throughput TCR immunosequencing, statistical association of individual TCRs with disease status, and machine learning. A separate validation cohort of 100 to 150 different subjects was used in addition to the 666-subject first cohort. In an earlier analysis of roughly 600 of the donors, high-throughput TCR beta sequencing was used to judge whether each TCR beta V gene segment behaved as functional or pseudogenic. The study used immunosequencing to profile the T cell repertoires of approximately 650 subjects and linked those repertoires to cytomegalovirus serostatus. A later analysis re-examined previously published TCR beta repertoires from just over 650 donors and added high-resolution HLA genotyping to investigate patterns of TCR occurrence. The study aimed to test whether signatures of past pathogen exposure could be identified by cataloging public T cell receptors. In a later genetic analysis, genome-wide SNP genotypes for about 55% of the roughly 700 donors were used, and that subset was treated as a discovery cohort. About five DR-DQ haplotypes were treated as single units for association and clustering because of strong linkage in the cohort. The later analysis used no new phenotypic data to find candidate immune exposures, relying instead on TCR beta sequences and their occurrence across donors.

According to the germline V gene (reference sequence), CDR1 reads LNHDA and CDR2 reads SQIVND. Deletion took 7 bases off V and 5 bases off J, with a span of 11 bases between the germline ends. The CDR3 spans 12 residues, from the cysteine through the phenylalanine. Here the CDR3 DNA is all that survives: 36 bases in frame from base 1. The library was made by the immunoSEQ multiplex PCR assay. For the multiplex PCR, a mixture combining 60 forward primers for TCR Vbeta segments and 13 reverse primers for TCR Jbeta segments was used. Amplification of the CDR3 region of rearranged TCR beta genes was performed with a multiplex PCR assay on genomic DNA. Amplified TCR beta libraries were sequenced as 87-base-pair reads on the Illumina HiSeq System. Per the authors' processing: A later analysis tallied approximately 87 million unique TCR beta chains across the 650 to 750 repertoires, and 10 million to 11 million of those chains were shared by two or more donors. A nearest-neighbor algorithm error-corrected the raw reads and collapsed the reads into unique sequences, merging closely related sequences to remove PCR and sequencing errors. CDR3 sequences were aligned to IMGT reference sequences to assign V, D and J gene segments. For a sequence to be retained, a match of at least six nucleotides was required to both a V gene segment and a J gene segment. A rearrangement was called productive if the CDR3 had no stop codons and remained in frame with V and J, and every other rearrangement was called non-productive. Following IMGT convention, CDR3 was defined as the stretch from the second conserved V-encoded cysteine to the conserved J-encoded phenylalanine. The earlier analysis of 587 of the donors excluded any sequence lacking an unambiguous match to a single V gene segment. An earlier analysis of just under 600 of the donors called V segments functional above 56.7% productive rearrangements and segregating when the between-donor standard deviation exceeded 5%. A statistical classification framework was built for diagnosing cytomegalovirus status from the catalog of TCR beta chain sequences. A later analysis assigned V and J genes by comparing TCR nucleotide sequences with IMGT/GENE-DB human TR gene sequences. In a later analysis, CDR3 sequences and most-parsimonious VDJ recombination scenarios were assigned using the TCRdist pipeline. In a later analysis, each TCR beta chain was defined by its CDR3 amino acid sequence together with its V-gene family, and reads lacking a unique V-gene family were excluded. In a later analysis, 450 to 600 highly shared, low-generation-probability nucleotide sequences were removed to address suspected cross-contamination and a sequencing artifact. For each public chain, a later analysis derived a clonal expansion index from normalized ranks of inferred template counts within each repertoire. In a later analysis, generation probabilities were computed using a VDJ recombination model fitted to out-of-frame rearrangements, and the results were checked against IGoR. Hypergeometric tests were used in a later analysis to score TCR-TCR, TCR-HLA and TCR-CMV co-occurrence, with a repertoire-size bias correction applied to the TCR pairs. To estimate false discovery rates, a later analysis permuted the HLA or CMV assignments 20 times. In a later analysis, co-occurring TCRs were grouped with DBSCAN, and TCRdist sequence similarity was added when clustering was performed within HLA-allele-positive subsets. For co-occurrence clustering, repertoires with fewer than 30,000 or more than 120,000 public chains were excluded, along with 5 or 6 repertoires with anomalous nucleotide sharing. Drawn from immuneACCESS, this table holds only the in-frame rearrangements with V and J called that TCRdb kept. Clones are partly lost; checked studies trace under half to an unresolved V gene and leave the rest unexplained. V, J and clone size are those of that table, while D and trimming were read from the DNA. Within this sample are 150,000 or so clones, with roughly 80% of them counted one time only. Together, the top ten hold more than 8% of the sample.

In total, roughly 670 healthy bone marrow donors made up the cohort. Cohort members were all nominally healthy when sampled, although unrecorded immune exposures were likely present. The donor was CMV seropositive and was included in the group of 250 to 300 seropositive cohort members. A peripheral blood sample was provided by each donor, and peripheral blood mononuclear cells were used for TCR beta sequencing. Genomic DNA extraction from the blood cell samples was performed with the Qiagen DNeasy Blood Extraction Kit. Remarks on this clone: Its antigen is not yet known. No clone much larger than this one lies a single base away; base qualities are absent.

Overall results and qualifications from the work: The study listed 164 TCR beta chains as associated with cytomegalovirus. When HLA alleles, especially DR and DQ, strongly co-occurred, attributing TCR associations to individual alleles was difficult. A later analysis found that TCR association rates varied across HLA loci, with DRB1 alleles showing the most associated TCRs and HLA-C alleles the fewest. Because counts were too low, seventeen rarely observed V segments, including chromosome 9 orphons, were left out of the earlier analysis of 587 of the donors. A later analysis reported that several top co-occurrence clusters appeared linked to parvovirus B19, influenza, CMV and Epstein-Barr virus. Because HLA typing was missing for some donors at each locus, association tests included only the typed subset. A later analysis associated about 17,000 TCR beta sequences with specific HLA alleles at a false discovery rate of 0.05. According to a later analysis, most CMV-associated TCR beta chains appeared to be HLA-restricted, and the HLA associations seemed to be driven largely by CMV exposure. This cohort had only TCR beta chains sequenced, and the lack of alpha or paired-chain data limited which features could be detected. While some public TCRs were present in many individuals, most TCR sequences turned up only very rarely across donors. Linkage disequilibrium might explain the correlated functional status among segregating V segments, but an unknown experimental factor could not be excluded. A cluster of highly shared sequence variants was judged likely to be a technical artifact of the sequencing pipeline. An earlier analysis of some 590 of the donors showed that most TCR beta V segments appeared in productive rearrangements either about 87% or about 30% of the time, which broadly matched IMGT annotations. A later genetic analysis associated a missense DCLRE1C variant with V-gene and J-gene trimming of TCR beta chains, and an independent cohort replicated the association. It was suggested by the authors that the approach could potentially be generalized to other disease states and immunological phenotypes. In vitro tests confirmed that a few of the cytomegalovirus-associated TCR beta chains recognize cytomegalovirus antigens. Compared with the 666-donor mean, donors in an Asian-associated ancestry cluster had fewer N-insertions in productive TCRs, according to a later genetic analysis. Presence/absence analyses assumed roughly uniform sequencing depth across donors, an assumption that may not hold. Some IMGT-functional V segments, including TRBV6-2 and TRBV6-3, could not be told apart with the 87-base-pair reads, so those segments were excluded. In a later analysis, HLA-associated TCR beta chains showed more clonal expansion and lower generation probabilities than non-associated chains that were equally common. A further reported finding was that TCR beta sequences accurately predicted the HLA-A and HLA-B alleles for most subjects in the first cohort. In both the original and validation cohorts, the classifier was reported to diagnose cytomegalovirus status with high specificity and sensitivity. For the cohort, immune exposure information was limited to CMV serostatus.

The material sequenced was PBMCs. This TCR derives from a male donor in good health and CMV-seropositive. This receptor chain uses TRBV19 and TRBJ1-1; no confident D gene assignment can be made. For the CDR3, the sequence is CASNAGSTEAFF. The DNA sequence is given as TGTGCCAGTAATGCAGGCTCGACTGAAGCTTTCTTT.